Below are 3 T cell receptor beta chains sequenced from a single sample in a study of T cell changes during pregnancy in multiple sclerosis. Clones were sequenced by immunoSEQ multiplex PCR, and TCRdb holds only the in-frame ones, with some missing. The table lists 75,000 to 100,000 clones, around 92% of them singletons. Sequenced material: peripheral blood, taken after pregnancy. Receptors were obtained from a female donor with multiple sclerosis, enrolled in a pregnancy study.

The chain carries TRBV6-6 and TRBJ2-3; D is ambiguous. This CDR3 is built from 13 residues. Germline V gene sequence: CDR1 MNHNY, CDR2 SVGAGI (reference sequence). Trimming removed 8 bases from V and 5 bases from J, with 14 bases in between. In DNA form, the CDR3 reads TGTGCCAGCTCTCCACGGGTAGGAGATACGCAGTATTTT. As protein: CASSPRVGDTQYF.

The chain has TRBV6-1 and TRBJ2-7; a possible D gene is TRBD1 (7 bases). V was pared by 4 bases and J by 4 bases, with 17 bases between. Germline V gene data show CDR1 as MNHNS and CDR2 as SASEGT. The CDR3 consists of 15 residues. The CDR3 loop is CASSGRGTDNYEQYF. CDR3 coding DNA: TGTGCCAGCAGTGGGAGGGGGACAGACAATTACGAGCAGTACTTC.

The V gene is TRBV5-1, the J gene TRBJ2-1; D might be TRBD1 (5 bases). There are 15 residues in the CDR3. Between the trimmed V and J ends, which lost 2 bases and 5 bases, there was a span of 14 bases. The germline gives CDR1 SGHRS, CDR2 YFSETQ. CDR3 loop: CASSFGRDGHNEQFF. CDR3 DNA: TGCGCCAGCAGCTTCGGCAGGGATGGCCACAATGAGCAGTTCTTC.